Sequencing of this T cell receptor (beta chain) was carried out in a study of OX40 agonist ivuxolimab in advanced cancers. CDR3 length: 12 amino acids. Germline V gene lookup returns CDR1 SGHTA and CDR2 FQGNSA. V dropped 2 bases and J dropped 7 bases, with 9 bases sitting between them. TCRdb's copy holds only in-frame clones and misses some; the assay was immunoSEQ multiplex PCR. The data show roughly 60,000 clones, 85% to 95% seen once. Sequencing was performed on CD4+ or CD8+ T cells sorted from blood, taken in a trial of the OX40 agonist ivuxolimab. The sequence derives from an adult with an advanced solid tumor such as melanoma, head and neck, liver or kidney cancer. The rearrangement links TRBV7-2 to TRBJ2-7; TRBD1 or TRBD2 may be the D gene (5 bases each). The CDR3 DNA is TGTGCCAGCAGCTTATCGGGGACGGAGCAGTACTTC. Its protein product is CASSLSGTEQYF.